This T cell receptor (beta chain) was captured by sequencing in a study of cytomegalovirus exposure and HLA in healthy donors. This PCR relied on a set of 60 Vbeta primers and 13 Jbeta primers. The assay was immunoSEQ multiplex PCR, and TCRdb's table has in-frame clones only and misses some. This table holds about 77,000 clones. The CDR3 has 15 residues. Germline loops: CDR1 MNHNY, CDR2 SVGAGI (reference sequence). The V and J ends lost 8 bases and 7 bases, in that order; junction bases with no gene match: 15. About this clone itself: Its cognate antigen is unknown.

Overall study results and limits: A later analysis linked more than 15,000 TCR beta sequences to HLA alleles at 0.05 false discovery rate. Cytomegalovirus-associated TCR beta chains were listed, numbering 150 to 200. Across donors, most TCRs were seen rarely, yet some public ones were widespread.

The sequencing input was PBMCs. The receptor was isolated from a man over 45 in good health and CMV-seropositive. The V gene is TRBV6-6, the J gene TRBJ2-7, with TRBD2 matching 9 bases. The CDR3 coding sequence is TGTGCCAGCGCGAGCGGGAGGCAATACGGAGGGGAGCAGTACTTC. Protein: CASASGRQYGGEQYF.